Described below is a single TCR beta chain sequence and its context. Its antigen remains unknown. These data belong to a study of cytomegalovirus exposure and HLA in healthy donors. Study-wide points: Reportedly, fewer N-insertions than the roughly 700-donor mean appeared in an Asian-associated ancestry cluster in a later analysis.

PCR employed 60 Vbeta and 13 Jbeta primers. Profiling relied on immunoSEQ multiplex PCR, and the TCRdb table lists in-frame clones only, not all of them. The sample shows approximately 120,000 clones, 73% of them seen only once. The CDR3 spans 20 residues. Germline loops: CDR1 LGHNA, CDR2 YNFKEQ. The ends lost 1 base at V and 0 bases at J; junction bases unmatched: 12. V and J are TRBV4-2 and TRBJ2-6; the match to TRBD2 covers 7 bases. The receptor comes from a man between 40 and 49 years old in good health and CMV-seronegative. The sequencing sample was made of PBMCs. The CDR3 DNA sequence: TGTGCCAGCAGCCAAGGCGCGGGGGTTGGCTCTGCCTCTGGGGCCAACGTCCTGACTTTC. Translated: CASSQGAGVGSASGANVLTF.